The 27 T cell receptor beta chains below all came from one sample that was sequenced in a study of response to subunit inactivated influenza vaccine. TCRdb processed the RT-PCR reads anew with MiXCR; each CDR3 protein has one entry. Among fewer than 550,000 distinct CDR3 sequences listed, about 25% were seen once. The source was CD4+ T cells sorted from PBMCs, collected roughly 5 days after vaccination. The receptors come from a man aged 45 to 65 who received an inactivated influenza vaccine.

The J gene is TRBJ2-1, the V gene TRBV5-1, with D unclear. The V and J ends lost 3 bases and 0 bases respectively, with 10 bases between them. This CDR3 has 15 residues. CDR1 and CDR2 (germline): SGHRS, YFSETQ. This CDR3 is CASSSTTGSYNEQFF. CDR3 nucleotide sequence: TGCGCCAGCAGCTCGACGACCGGCTCCTACAATGAGCAGTTCTTC.

V gene TRBV7-8 combines with J gene TRBJ2-5, with D unclear. The ends were cut back, 6 bases at V and 4 bases at J, with 15 bases in the middle. The CDR3 has 14 amino acids. Per germline, CDR1 SGHVS and CDR2 FQNEAQ. DNA of the CDR3: TGTGCCAGCAGTGGGTTGGTAGCAGGAGAGACCCAGTACTTC. Its protein is CASSGLVAGETQYF.

The chain couples TRBV20-1 to TRBJ2-7, with 9 bases aligning to TRBD1. The CDR3 has 14 residues. The germline V gene has CDR1 DFQATT and CDR2 SNEGSKA (reference sequence). J was trimmed by 2 bases and V by 6 bases; bases with no gene match: 8. The CDR3 DNA reads TGCAGTGCCCTACAGGGGGCCAGGACCTACGAGCAGTACTTC. This codes for CSALQGARTYEQYF.

There are a few counts of this clonotype. V gene TRBV5-1 combines with J gene TRBJ2-4; a weak D match, TRBD1 (5 bases). Germline V gene sequence: CDR1 SGHRS, CDR2 YFSETQ. V was clipped by 7 bases and J by 0 bases, with 17 bases between them. The CDR3 spans 16 residues. As DNA, the CDR3 is TGCGCCAGCTCCGAGGACACAATACTAGCCAAAAACATTCAGTACTTC. Encoded protein: CASSEDTILAKNIQYF.

The chain joins TRBV20-1 to TRBJ1-1; D is unclear. V gave up 3 bases and J gave up 0 bases, with 11 bases separating them. The CDR3 covers 14 residues. Per germline, CDR1 DFQATT and CDR2 SNEGSKA (reference sequence). The CDR3 loop is CSARVWRLNTEAFF. In DNA form, the CDR3 reads TGCAGTGCTAGGGTGTGGCGATTGAACACTGAAGCTTTCTTT.

The CDR3, as DNA: TGCGCCAGCAGTTTACAGAGCACCTACGAGCAGTACTTC. Amino acid sequence: CASSLQSTYEQYF. The chain uses TRBV10-2 and TRBJ2-7; D is unclear. Germline V CDR1 and CDR2: WSHSY, SAAADI. V shed 5 bases and J shed 2 bases, with 10 bases lying between them. CDR3 length equals 13 residues.

V is TRBV12-3 or TRBV12-4 and J is TRBJ2-7, with 8 bases aligning to TRBD2. The CDR3 is made up of 15 amino acids. With 6 bases clipped from V and 1 base from J, the junction kept 8 bases outside the gene matches. The CDR3 region has the DNA TGTGCCAGCAGCCGAAGGGGACTAGGTTCCTACGAGCAGTACTTC. Encoded protein: CASSRRGLGSYEQYF.

The sample holds many counts of this clonotype. The rearrangement uses TRBV12-3 or TRBV12-4 and TRBJ2-1, with D perhaps matching TRBD2 (6 bases). This CDR3 region has 15 residues. V lost 5 bases and J 3 bases, leaving 14 bases between the germline ends. For the CDR3, the DNA is TGTGCCAGCAGTCTAAGGACGGGACTCTACAATGAGCAGTTCTTC. This sequence encodes CASSLRTGLYNEQFF.

This chain uses TRBV2 with TRBJ1-2, with D possibly matching TRBD1 (5 bases). The CDR3 consists of 14 residues. Trimming stripped 8 bases from V and 0 bases from J, with 13 bases between. Germline values: CDR1 SNHLY, CDR2 FYNNEI. This chain's CDR3 is CASGRDRTNYGYTF. The CDR3 nucleotides are TGTGCCAGCGGTCGGGACCGAACTAACTATGGCTACACCTTC.

This clonotype was seen a few times. The rearrangement joins TRBV10-3 to TRBJ2-5, with D maybe TRBD2 (5 bases). From germline, CDR1 is ENHRY and CDR2 SYGVKD. The length of the CDR3 is 14 residues. Trimming shortened V by 3 bases and J by 7 bases, and 15 bases separated the two germline ends. The CDR3 coding sequence is TGTGCCATCAGTGAAGACCCGGGGTCGGGGACCCAGTACTTC. Its translation: CAISEDPGSGTQYF.

This clonotype was seen more than once but under ten times. This chain uses TRBV4-3 with TRBJ2-1; D ambiguous. V lost 1 base and J lost 5, with 9 bases in between. Per the germline V gene, CDR1 is LGHNA and CDR2 is YSLEER. The CDR3 totals 14 residues. The CDR3 loop is CASSQGASDNEQFF. The CDR3 nucleotides are TGCGCCAGCAGCCAAGGGGCTTCGGACAATGAGCAGTTCTTC.

This clonotype was detected ten times or more. The V call is TRBV4-3, the J call TRBJ1-1; TRBD1 is a possible D gene (5 bases). The CDR3 has 13 amino acids. CDR1 LGHNA and CDR2 YSLEER come from the germline V gene. Trimming removed 5 bases at V and 0 bases at J, with 7 bases between. Here the CDR3 reads CASSWGMNTEAFF. DNA for the CDR3: TGCGCCAGCAGCTGGGGGATGAACACTGAAGCTTTCTTT.

This clonotype was recorded a few times. Sequence at one end of the junction differs from germline and may be a read error. This chain connects TRBV20-1 to TRBJ1-5; D gene unclear. The CDR3 extends over 12 amino acids. CDR1 and CDR2 (germline): DFQATT, SNEGSKA (reference sequence). CDR3 DNA: TGCAGTGTTAGAACTGTGAATCAGCCCCAGCATTTT. It specifies CSVRTVNQPQHF.

The chain has TRBV3-1 and TRBJ1-1; D not certain. The V end lost 1 base, the J end lost 3 bases, and 12 bases lay between the germline ends. CDR1 and CDR2 (germline): LGHDT, YNNKEL (reference sequence). This CDR3 has 15 residues. The CDR3 protein is CASSQGELLYTEAFF. As DNA, the CDR3 is TGTGCCAGCAGCCAAGGGGAATTATTGTACACTGAAGCTTTCTTT.

In this sample, this clonotype turned up a few times. The chain couples TRBV4-3 to TRBJ1-1; D is ambiguous. The CDR3 runs 13 residues. V gave up 6 bases and J gave up 1 base, with 9 bases separating them. From germline, CDR1 is LGHNA and CDR2 YSLEER. This CDR3 reads CASRLEANTEAFF. CDR3 coding DNA: TGCGCCAGCAGATTGGAGGCGAACACTGAAGCTTTCTTT.

This clonotype was recorded only once. This chain joins TRBV7-2 and TRBJ2-3, with D possibly called TRBD1 or TRBD2 (5 bases each). This CDR3 comprises 16 residues. Germline V gene lookup returns CDR1 SGHTA and CDR2 FQGNSA. V lost 1 base and J lost 2, with 13 bases in between. The DNA for the CDR3 is TGTGCCAGCAGCTTAGTACCCGGGGCGCCCACAGATACGCAGTATTTT. This gives the protein CASSLVPGAPTDTQYF.

This clonotype was seen only a few times. This chain connects TRBV4-2 to TRBJ2-2; TRBD2 is a possible D gene (7 bases). This CDR3 is built from 15 residues. CDR1 and CDR2 (germline): LGHNA, YNFKEQ. The V and J ends lost 1 base and 6 bases respectively, with 12 bases between them. The DNA for the CDR3 is TGTGCCAGCAGCCAAGCGGGGGGCATCGCCGGGGAGCTGTTTTTT. Protein: CASSQAGGIAGELFF.

The CDR3: CASSADSHTDTQYF. In DNA, the CDR3 is TGTGCCAGCAGTGCCGACTCTCACACAGATACGCAGTATTTT. The chain is built from TRBV6-4 and TRBJ2-3, with no clear D. Germline lookup yields CDR1 MRHNA and CDR2 SNTAGT. The CDR3 consists of 14 residues. Trimming shortened V by 4 bases and J by 2 bases, and 10 bases separated the two germline ends.

The V call is TRBV24-1, the J call TRBJ2-6; no reliable D call. Germline lookup yields CDR1 KGHDR and CDR2 SFDVKD. The CDR3 covers 12 residues. The V and J ends lost 10 bases and 1 base respectively, with 4 bases between them. The CDR3 loop reads CATRSGANVLTF. Here the CDR3 DNA reads TGTGCCACGCGATCTGGGGCCAACGTCCTGACTTTC.

The CDR3 DNA reads TGCAGTGCTTCCGCCCGGATGAGGTACAATGAGCAGTTCTTC. It is translated as CSASARMRYNEQFF. The chain couples TRBV20-1 to TRBJ2-1; D call uncertain. Germline V gene data show CDR1 as DFQATT and CDR2 as SNEGSKA (reference sequence). The CDR3 runs 14 residues. V gave up 5 bases and J gave up 4 bases, with 15 bases separating them.

This sequence joins TRBV10-3 and TRBJ2-3, with 9 bases aligning to TRBD2. CDR1 and CDR2 (germline): ENHRY, SYGVKD. V gave up 0 bases and J gave up 2 bases; unmatched junction bases: 6. CDR3 length: 17 amino acids. This CDR3 reads CAISESGLAGVTDTQYF. The DNA for the CDR3 is TGTGCCATCAGTGAGTCGGGGTTAGCGGGAGTCACAGATACGCAGTATTTT.

There are a few counts of this clonotype. This chain links TRBV28 with TRBJ1-5, with TRBD1 as a possible D gene (6 bases). Germline CDR1 is MDHEN and CDR2 is SYDVKM. Trimming cost V 6 bases and J 2 bases, with 17 bases left between them. The CDR3 totals 16 residues. The CDR3: CASRPRRSGGNQPQHF. The CDR3 coding sequence is TGTGCCAGCAGGCCAAGAAGGTCAGGGGGCAATCAGCCCCAGCATTTT.

A few counts support this clonotype. The chain employs TRBV7-2 and TRBJ2-5, with D unresolved. Trimming left V 4 bases short and J 9 bases short, with 9 bases between. Germline V gene data show CDR1 as SGHTA and CDR2 as FQGNSA. The CDR3 runs 11 residues. In nucleotides, the CDR3 is TGTGCCAGCAGCTCCCAGGTGGCCCAGTACTTC. Protein: CASSSQVAQYF. Combining the CDR3 with reference TRBV7-2 and TRBJ2-5 gives the whole variable domain GAGVSQSPSNKVTEKGKDVELRCDPISGHTALYWYRQSLGQGLEFLIYFQGNSAPDKSGLPSDRFSAERTGGSVSTLTIQRTQQEDSAVYLCASSSQVAQYFGPGTRLLVL.

The gene calls are TRBV28 and TRBJ2-2; unclear D gene. Trimming cost V 2 bases and J 3 bases, with 4 bases left between them. This CDR3 is 13 amino acids long. Germline V gene data show CDR1 as MDHEN and CDR2 as SYDVKM. Here the CDR3 reads CASSLPDTGELFF. In DNA, the CDR3 is TGTGCCAGCAGTTTACCGGACACCGGGGAGCTGTTTTTT.

This clonotype was counted only a few times. The chain couples TRBV7-8 to TRBJ1-6; no firm D call. The CDR3 is 14 amino acids. V lost 5 bases to trimming and J lost 5 bases, with 10 bases between them. Germline loops: CDR1 SGHVS, CDR2 FQNEAQ. The CDR3 DNA follows: TGTGCCAGCAGCCAAGCCCAGGATAATTCACCCCTCCACTTT. This encodes CASSQAQDNSPLHF.

The V and J genes are TRBV2 and TRBJ1-1, with a tentative D call TRBD1 (6 bases). The CDR3 has 15 residues. The V gene's germline CDR1 is SNHLY and CDR2 FYNNEI. The V and J ends lost 4 bases and 2 bases respectively, with 14 bases between them. CDR3 in amino acids: CASSGGRGANTEAFF. CDR3 sequence (DNA): TGTGCCAGCAGTGGAGGCAGGGGCGCTAACACTGAAGCTTTCTTT.

The CDR3 nucleotides read TGTGCCAGCAGGGTCGCGGGCCGTCAAGAGACCCAGTACTTC. The encoded protein is CASRVAGRQETQYF. The chain employs TRBV6-2 or TRBV6-3 and TRBJ2-5; possibly TRBD2 for D (5 bases). The CDR3 consists of 14 residues. V was cut by 6 bases and J by 2 bases, with 13 bases left in between. CDR1 and CDR2 (germline): MNHEY, SVGEGT.